This TCR beta chain was identified in a study of technical replicates of blood from a handful of donors. Germline loops: CDR1 SGDLS, CDR2 YYNGEE. Trimming took off 4 bases at V and 4 bases at J, with 15 bases between the two ends. CDR3 length: 14 residues. Clones were read by immunoSEQ multiplex PCR, and TCRdb kept only the in-frame ones, dropping some. The sample yields approximately 70,000 clones, 80% to 95% seen once. Sequencing was done on a sample of PBMCs. This receptor was taken from a human donor in good health. Some clones in this sample may be carry-over from other donors' samples. The V call is TRBV9, the J call TRBJ2-7; no clear D gene. In nucleotides, the CDR3 is TGTGCCAGCAGCTCGACTGACTCACCGTACGAGCAGTACTTC. Its protein product is CASSSTDSPYEQYF.